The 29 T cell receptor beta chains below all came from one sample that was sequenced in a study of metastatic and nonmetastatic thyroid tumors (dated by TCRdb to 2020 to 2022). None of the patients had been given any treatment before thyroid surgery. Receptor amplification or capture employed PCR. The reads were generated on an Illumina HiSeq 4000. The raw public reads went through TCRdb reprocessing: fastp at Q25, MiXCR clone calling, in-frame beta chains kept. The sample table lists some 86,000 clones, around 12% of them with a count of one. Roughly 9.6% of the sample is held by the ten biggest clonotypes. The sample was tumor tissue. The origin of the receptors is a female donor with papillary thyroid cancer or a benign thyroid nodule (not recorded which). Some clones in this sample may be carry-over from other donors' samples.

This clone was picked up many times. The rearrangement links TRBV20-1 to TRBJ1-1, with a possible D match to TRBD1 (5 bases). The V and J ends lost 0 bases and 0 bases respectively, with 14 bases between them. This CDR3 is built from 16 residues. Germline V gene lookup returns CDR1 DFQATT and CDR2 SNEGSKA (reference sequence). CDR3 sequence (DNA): TGCAGTGCTAGAGATCCCAGGGCGGGGTTGAACACTGAAGCTTTCTTT. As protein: CSARDPRAGLNTEAFF.

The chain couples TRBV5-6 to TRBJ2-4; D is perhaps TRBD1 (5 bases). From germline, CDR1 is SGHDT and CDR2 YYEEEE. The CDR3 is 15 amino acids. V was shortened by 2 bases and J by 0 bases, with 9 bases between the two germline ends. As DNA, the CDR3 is TGTGCCAGCAGCTTTCAGGGTGTAGCCAAAAACATTCAGTACTTC. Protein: CASSFQGVAKNIQYF.

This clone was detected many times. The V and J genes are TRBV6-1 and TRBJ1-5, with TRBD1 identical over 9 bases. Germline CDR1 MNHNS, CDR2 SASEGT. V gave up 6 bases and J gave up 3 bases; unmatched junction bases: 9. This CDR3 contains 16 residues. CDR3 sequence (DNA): TGTGCCAGCAGACCCACCGGGACAGGGAACAATCAGCCCCAGCATTTT. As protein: CASRPTGTGNNQPQHF.

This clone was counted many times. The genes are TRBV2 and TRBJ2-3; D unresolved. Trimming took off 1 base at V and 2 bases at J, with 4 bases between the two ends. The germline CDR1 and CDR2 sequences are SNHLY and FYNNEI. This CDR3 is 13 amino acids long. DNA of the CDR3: TGTGCCAGCAGTGAAGACTACACAGATACGCAGTATTTT. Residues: CASSEDYTDTQYF.

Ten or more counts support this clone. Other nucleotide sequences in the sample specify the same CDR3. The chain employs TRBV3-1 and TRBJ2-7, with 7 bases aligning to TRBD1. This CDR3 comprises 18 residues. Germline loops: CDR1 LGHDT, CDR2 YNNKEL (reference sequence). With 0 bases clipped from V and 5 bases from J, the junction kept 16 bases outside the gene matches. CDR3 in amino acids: CASSQETGLVTPLHEQYF. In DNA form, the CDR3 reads TGTGCCAGCAGCCAAGAGACAGGGTTGGTCACCCCGCTTCACGAGCAGTACTTC.

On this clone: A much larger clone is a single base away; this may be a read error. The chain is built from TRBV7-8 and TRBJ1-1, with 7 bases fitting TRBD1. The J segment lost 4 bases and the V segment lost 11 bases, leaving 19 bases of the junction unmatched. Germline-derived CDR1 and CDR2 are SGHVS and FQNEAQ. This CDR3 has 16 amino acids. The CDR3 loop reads CACSGGGDMGLTEAFF. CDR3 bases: TGTGCCTGCTCTGGAGGGGGCGACATGGGGCTCACTGAAGCTTTCTTT. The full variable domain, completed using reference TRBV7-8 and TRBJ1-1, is GAGVSQSPRYKVAKRGQDVALRCDPISGHVSLFWYQQALGQGPEFLTYFQNEAQLDKSGLPSDRFFAERPEGSVSTLKIQRTQQEDSAVYLCACSGGGDMGLTEAFFGQGTRLTVV.

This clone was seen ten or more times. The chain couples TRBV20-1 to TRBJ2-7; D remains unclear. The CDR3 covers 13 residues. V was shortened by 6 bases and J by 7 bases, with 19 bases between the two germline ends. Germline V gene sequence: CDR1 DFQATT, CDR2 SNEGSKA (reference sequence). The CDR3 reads CSASLGLTEEQYF. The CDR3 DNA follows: TGCAGTGCGTCACTCGGGCTTACGGAGGAGCAGTACTTC.

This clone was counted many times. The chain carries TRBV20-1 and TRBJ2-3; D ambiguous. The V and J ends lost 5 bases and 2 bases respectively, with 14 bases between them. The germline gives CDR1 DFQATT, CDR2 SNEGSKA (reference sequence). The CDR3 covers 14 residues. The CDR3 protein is CSASPGPVTDTQYF. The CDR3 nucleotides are TGCAGTGCTTCTCCGGGCCCCGTCACAGATACGCAGTATTTT.

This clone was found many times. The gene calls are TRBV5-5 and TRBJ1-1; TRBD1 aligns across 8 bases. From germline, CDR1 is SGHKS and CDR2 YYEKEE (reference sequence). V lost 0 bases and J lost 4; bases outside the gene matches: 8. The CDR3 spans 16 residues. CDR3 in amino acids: CASSLGGTGTFTEAFF. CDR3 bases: TGTGCCAGCAGCTTGGGGGGGACAGGAACGTTCACTGAAGCTTTCTTT.

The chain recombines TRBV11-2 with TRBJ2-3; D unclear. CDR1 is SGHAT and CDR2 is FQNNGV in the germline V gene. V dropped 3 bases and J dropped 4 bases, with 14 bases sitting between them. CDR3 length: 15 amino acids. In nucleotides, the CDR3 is TGTGCCAGCAGCTTTAGTCGGCGGTGGTCAGATACGCAGTATTTT. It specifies CASSFSRRWSDTQYF.

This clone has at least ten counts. CDR3 residues: CASSLVGGGLNTEAFF. The CDR3 nucleotides are TGCGCCAGCAGCTTGGTAGGGGGCGGGCTGAACACTGAAGCTTTCTTT. The V gene is TRBV5-1, the J gene TRBJ1-1; 7 bases match TRBD1. The CDR3 is made up of 16 amino acids. V shed 0 bases, J shed 0 bases, and the junction held 5 bases outside the gene matches. CDR1 SGHRS and CDR2 YFSETQ come from the germline V gene.

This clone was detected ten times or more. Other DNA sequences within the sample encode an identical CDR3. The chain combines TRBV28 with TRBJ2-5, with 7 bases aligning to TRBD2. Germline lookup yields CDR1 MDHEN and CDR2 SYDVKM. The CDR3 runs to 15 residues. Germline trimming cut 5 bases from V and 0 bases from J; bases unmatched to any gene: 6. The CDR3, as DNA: TGTGCCAGCAGTCGCTTAGCGGGCGACCAAGAGACCCAGTACTTC. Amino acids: CASSRLAGDQETQYF.

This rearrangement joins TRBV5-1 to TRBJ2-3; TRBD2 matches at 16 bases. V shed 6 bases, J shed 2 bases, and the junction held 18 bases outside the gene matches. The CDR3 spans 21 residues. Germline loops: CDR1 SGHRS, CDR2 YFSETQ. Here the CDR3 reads CASNPGPGTSGRVMNTDTQYF. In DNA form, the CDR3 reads TGCGCCAGCAACCCGGGGCCCGGGACTAGCGGGAGGGTCATGAACACAGATACGCAGTATTTT.

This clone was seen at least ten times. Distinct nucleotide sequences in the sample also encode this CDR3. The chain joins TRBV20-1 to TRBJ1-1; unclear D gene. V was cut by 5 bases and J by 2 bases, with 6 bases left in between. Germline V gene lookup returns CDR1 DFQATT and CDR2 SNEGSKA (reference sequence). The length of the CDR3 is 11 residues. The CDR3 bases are TGCAGTGCTCGGGGAAACACTGAAGCTTTCTTT. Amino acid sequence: CSARGNTEAFF.

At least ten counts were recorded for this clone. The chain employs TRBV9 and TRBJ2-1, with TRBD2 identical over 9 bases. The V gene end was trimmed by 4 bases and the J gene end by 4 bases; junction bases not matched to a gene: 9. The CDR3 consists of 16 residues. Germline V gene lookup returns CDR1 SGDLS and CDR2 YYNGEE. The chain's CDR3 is CASSQAGLAGYNEQFF. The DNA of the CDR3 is TGTGCCAGCAGCCAAGCGGGACTAGCCGGATACAATGAGCAGTTCTTC.

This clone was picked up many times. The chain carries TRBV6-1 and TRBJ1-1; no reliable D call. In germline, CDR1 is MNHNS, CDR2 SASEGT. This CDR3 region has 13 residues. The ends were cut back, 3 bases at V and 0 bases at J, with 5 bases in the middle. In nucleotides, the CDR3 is TGTGCCAGCAGTGACAAAATGAACACTGAAGCTTTCTTT. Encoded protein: CASSDKMNTEAFF.

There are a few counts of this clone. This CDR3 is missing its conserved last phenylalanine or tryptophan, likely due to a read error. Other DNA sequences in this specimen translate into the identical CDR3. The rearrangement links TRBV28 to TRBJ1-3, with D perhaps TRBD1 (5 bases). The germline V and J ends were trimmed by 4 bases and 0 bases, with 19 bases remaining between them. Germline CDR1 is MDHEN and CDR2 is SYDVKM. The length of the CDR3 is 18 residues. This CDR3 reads CASSSILGARISGNTIYS. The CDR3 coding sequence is TGTGCCAGCAGTTCAATCCTCGGGGCGAGGATCTCTGGAAACACCATATATTCT.

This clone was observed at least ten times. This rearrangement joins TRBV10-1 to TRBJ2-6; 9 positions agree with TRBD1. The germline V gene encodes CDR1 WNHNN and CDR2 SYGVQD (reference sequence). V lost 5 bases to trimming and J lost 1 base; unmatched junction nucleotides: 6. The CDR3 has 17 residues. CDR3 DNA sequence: TGCGCCAGCAGTCCGGGACAGGGATCGTCTGGGGCCAACGTCCTGACTTTC. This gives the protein CASSPGQGSSGANVLTF.

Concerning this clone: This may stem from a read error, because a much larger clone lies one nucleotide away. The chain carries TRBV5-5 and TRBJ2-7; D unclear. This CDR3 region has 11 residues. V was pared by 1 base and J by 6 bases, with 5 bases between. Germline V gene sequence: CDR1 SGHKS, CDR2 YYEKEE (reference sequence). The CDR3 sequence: CASSLLSEQYF. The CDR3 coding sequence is TGTGCCAGCAGCTTGCTTTCCGAGCAGTACTTC.

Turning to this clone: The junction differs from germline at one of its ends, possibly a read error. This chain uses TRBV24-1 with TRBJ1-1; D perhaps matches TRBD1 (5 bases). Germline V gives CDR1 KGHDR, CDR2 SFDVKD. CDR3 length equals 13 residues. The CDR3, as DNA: TGTGTCACCGGTGCTTTCCAGGGAGCTGAAGCTTTCTTT. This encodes CVTGAFQGAEAFF.

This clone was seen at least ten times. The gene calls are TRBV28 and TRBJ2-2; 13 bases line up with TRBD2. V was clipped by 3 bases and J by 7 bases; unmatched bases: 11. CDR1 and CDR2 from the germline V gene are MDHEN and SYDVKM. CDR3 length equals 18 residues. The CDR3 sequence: CASSLRPVGLAGDGELFF. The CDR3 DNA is TGTGCCAGCAGTTTGCGGCCCGTAGGACTAGCGGGAGACGGGGAGCTGTTTTTT.

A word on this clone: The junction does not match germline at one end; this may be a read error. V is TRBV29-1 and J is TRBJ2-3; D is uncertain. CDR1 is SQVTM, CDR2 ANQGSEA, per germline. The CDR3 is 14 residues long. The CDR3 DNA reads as TGCAGCGTCGGATTGGGTCAGAGCACATATACGCAGTATTTT. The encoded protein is CSVGLGQSTYTQYF.

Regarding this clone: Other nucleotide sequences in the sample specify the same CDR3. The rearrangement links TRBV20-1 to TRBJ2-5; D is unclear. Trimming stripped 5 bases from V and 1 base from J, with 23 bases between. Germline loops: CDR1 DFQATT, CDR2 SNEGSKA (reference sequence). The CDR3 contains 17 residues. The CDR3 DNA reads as TGCAGTGCTTGGAACGCCATTTCTTTTGGCGGCCAAGAGACCCAGTACTTC. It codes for CSAWNAISFGGQETQYF.

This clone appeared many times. The CDR3: CASSLSTDTQYF. As DNA, the CDR3 is TGCGCCAGCAGCTTAAGCACAGATACGCAGTATTTT. The chain has TRBV5-1 and TRBJ2-3; D gene unclear. This CDR3 has 12 residues. Germline V CDR1 and CDR2: SGHRS, YFSETQ. The germline V and J ends were trimmed by 2 bases and 0 bases, with 1 base remaining between them.

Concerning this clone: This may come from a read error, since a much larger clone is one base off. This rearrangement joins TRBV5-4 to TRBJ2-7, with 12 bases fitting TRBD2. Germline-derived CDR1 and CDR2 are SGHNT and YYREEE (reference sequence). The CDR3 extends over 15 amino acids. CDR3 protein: CASSSGLAGSYEQCF. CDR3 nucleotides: TGTGCCAGCAGCTCCGGACTAGCGGGATCCTACGAGCAGTGCTTC.

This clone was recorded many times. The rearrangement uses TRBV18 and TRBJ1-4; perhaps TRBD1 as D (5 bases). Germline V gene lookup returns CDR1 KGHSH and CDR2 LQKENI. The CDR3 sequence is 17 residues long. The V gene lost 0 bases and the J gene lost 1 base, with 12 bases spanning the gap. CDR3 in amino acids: CASSPPGTGLTNEKLFF. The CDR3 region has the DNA TGTGCCAGCTCACCACCGGGTACAGGACTAACTAATGAAAAACTGTTTTTT.

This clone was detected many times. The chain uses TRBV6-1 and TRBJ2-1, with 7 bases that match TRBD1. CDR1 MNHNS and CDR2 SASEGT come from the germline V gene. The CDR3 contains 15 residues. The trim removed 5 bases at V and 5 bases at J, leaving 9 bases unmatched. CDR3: CASSIQGIPDNEQFF. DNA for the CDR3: TGTGCCAGCAGTATACAGGGGATTCCTGACAATGAGCAGTTCTTC.

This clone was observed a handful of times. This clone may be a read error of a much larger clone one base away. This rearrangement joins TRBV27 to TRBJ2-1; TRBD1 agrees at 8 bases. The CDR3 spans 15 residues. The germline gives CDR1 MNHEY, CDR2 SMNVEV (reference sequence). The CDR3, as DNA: TGTGCCAGCAGTTTCTCGACAGGGGCCTACGATGAGCAGTTCTTC. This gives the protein CASSFSTGAYDEQFF.

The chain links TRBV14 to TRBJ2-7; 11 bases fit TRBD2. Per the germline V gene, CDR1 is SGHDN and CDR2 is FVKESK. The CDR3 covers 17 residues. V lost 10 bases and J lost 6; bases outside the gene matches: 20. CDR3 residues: CAIQEGLAGGPTREQYF. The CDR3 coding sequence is TGTGCCATACAGGAGGGGTTAGCGGGAGGGCCAACCCGCGAGCAGTACTTC.